Below are 5 T cell receptor beta chains sequenced from a single sample in a study of blood T cell repertoires in COVID-19. Assay used: immunoSEQ multiplex PCR; TCRdb lists only in-frame clones, some missing. The sample has 300,000 to 400,000 clones, around 90% seen once; the top ten hold about 4.7%. Sequenced input: PBMCs or T cells enriched from blood (not recorded which). The receptors originated from a man aged 25 to 40 who had recovered from COVID-19.

The gene calls are TRBV3-1 (or the pseudogene TRBV3-2) and TRBJ2-3; no reliable D call. Germline lookup yields CDR1 LGHDT and CDR2 YNNKEL (reference sequence). This CDR3 has 16 residues. The ends were cut back, 3 bases at V and 2 bases at J, with 15 bases in the middle. This chain's CDR3 is CASSQVAYLNTDTQYF. In nucleotides, the CDR3 is TGTGCCAGCAGCCAGGTAGCATATCTTAACACAGATACGCAGTATTTT.

The CDR3 protein is CASSNRGTANTEAFF. The CDR3 DNA reads as TGTGCCAGCAGCAACCGCGGGACAGCGAACACTGAAGCTTTCTTT. This chain uses TRBV28 with TRBJ1-1; 7 bases match TRBD1. V shed 6 bases and J 1 base; nucleotides not matched to a gene: 8. Germline V gene data show CDR1 as MDHEN and CDR2 as SYDVKM. The CDR3 contains 15 residues.

V and J are TRBV4-1 and TRBJ1-5, with D perhaps matching TRBD1 (6 bases). The V end lost 4 bases, the J end lost 6 bases, and 16 bases lay between the germline ends. Per the germline V gene, CDR1 is MGHRA and CDR2 is YSYEKL. This CDR3 comprises 15 residues. CDR3 protein: CASSRDKDGFQPQHF. The CDR3 region has the DNA TGCGCCAGCAGCCGGGACAAGGACGGGTTTCAGCCCCAGCATTTT.

This sequence joins TRBV7-9 and TRBJ1-1, with D maybe TRBD1 (5 bases). V lost 5 bases and J 6 bases, leaving 19 bases between the germline ends. The CDR3 loop spans 15 amino acids. CDR1 and CDR2 from the germline V gene are SEHNR and FQNEAQ (reference sequence). CDR3 amino acids: CASSPPDQGWPEAFF. In nucleotides, the CDR3 is TGTGCCAGCAGCCCGCCCGATCAGGGATGGCCTGAAGCTTTCTTT.

The chain uses TRBV28 and TRBJ1-3; possible D gene TRBD1, 6 bases. Germline V gene lookup returns CDR1 MDHEN and CDR2 SYDVKM. This CDR3 has 17 amino acids. The V and J ends lost 0 bases and 3 bases respectively, with 15 bases between them. CDR3 protein: CASSLWGGAVSGNTIYF. The CDR3 nucleotides read TGTGCCAGCAGTTTATGGGGGGGGGCAGTGAGTGGAAACACCATATATTTT.